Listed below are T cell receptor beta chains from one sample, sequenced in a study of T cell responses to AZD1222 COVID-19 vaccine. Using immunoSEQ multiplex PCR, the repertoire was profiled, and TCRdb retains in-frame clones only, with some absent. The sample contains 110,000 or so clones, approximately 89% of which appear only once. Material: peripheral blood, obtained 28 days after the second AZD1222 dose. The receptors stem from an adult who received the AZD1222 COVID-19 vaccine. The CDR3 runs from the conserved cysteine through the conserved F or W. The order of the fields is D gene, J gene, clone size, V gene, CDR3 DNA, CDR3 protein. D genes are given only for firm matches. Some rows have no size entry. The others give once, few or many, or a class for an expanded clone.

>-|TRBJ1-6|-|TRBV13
TGTGCCAGCAGCAAGGGGTGGCATATAGATAATTCACCCCTCCACTTT
CASSKGWHIDNSPLHF
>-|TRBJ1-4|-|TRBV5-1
TGCGCCAGCAGCCCACAGGGCCCGGCTGGAGGAACTAATGAAAAACTGTTTTTT
CASSPQGPAGGTNEKLFF
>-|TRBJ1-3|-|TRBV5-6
TGTGCCAGCAGCTTGGGGTTCTCCTCTGGAAACACCATATATTTT
CASSLGFSSGNTIYF
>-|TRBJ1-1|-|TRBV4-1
TGCGCCAGCAGCCAAGATCTCCCTCCCTATGAAGCTTTCTTT
CASSQDLPPYEAFF
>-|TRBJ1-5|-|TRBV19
TGTGCCAGTAGTATTACGTCGGTAAATCAGCCCCAGCATTTT
CASSITSVNQPQHF
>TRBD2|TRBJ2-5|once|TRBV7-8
TGTGCCAGCAGCGCCGGGGATTATGGACTAGCGGGGAGAGAGACCCAGTACTTC
CASSAGDYGLAGRETQYF
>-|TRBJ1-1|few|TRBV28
TGTGCCAGCAGTTTTAACACTGAAGCTTTCTTT
CASSFNTEAFF
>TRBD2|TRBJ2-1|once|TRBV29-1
TGCAGCGTTGGCACTAGCGGGGGGATATTTACTGAGCAGTTCTTC
CSVGTSGGIFTEQFF
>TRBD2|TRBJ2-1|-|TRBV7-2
TGTGCCAGCAGCTTAGATAGCGGGGGGGCGTACAATGAGCAGTTCTTC
CASSLDSGGAYNEQFF
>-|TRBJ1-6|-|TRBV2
TGTGCCAGCACCCTCGAGGATCGGAATTCACCCCTCCACTTT
CASTLEDRNSPLHF
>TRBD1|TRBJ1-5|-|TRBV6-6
TGTGCCAGCAGTTACAGGGGGCGCGATCAGCCCCAGCATTTT
CASSYRGRDQPQHF
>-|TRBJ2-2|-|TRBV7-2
TGTGCCAGCAGCTTATCGGGAGTTGGGGAGCTGTTTTTT
CASSLSGVGELFF
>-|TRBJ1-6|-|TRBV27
TGTGCCAGCAGTGGTCCTCCCGGGACACTAAATTCACCCCTCCACTTT
CASSGPPGTLNSPLHF
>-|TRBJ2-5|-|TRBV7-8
TGTGCCAGCAGCTTAGCAGGGCGAGAGACCCAGTACTTC
CASSLAGRETQYF
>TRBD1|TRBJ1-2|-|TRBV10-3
TGTGCCATCAGTCCGACAGGGAGGAAACTTAACTATGGCTACACCTTC
CAISPTGRKLNYGYTF
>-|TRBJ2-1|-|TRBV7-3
TGTGCCAGCAGCTTAGAGAGTATATCCTACAATGAGCAGTTCTTC
CASSLESISYNEQFF
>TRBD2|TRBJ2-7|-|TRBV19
TGTGCCAGTAGTATCAGTCGGGACTACTCCTACGAGCAGTACTTC
CASSISRDYSYEQYF
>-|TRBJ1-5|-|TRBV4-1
TGCGCCAGCAGCCAAGATAACAGCGGGAATCAGCCCCAGCATTTT
CASSQDNSGNQPQHF
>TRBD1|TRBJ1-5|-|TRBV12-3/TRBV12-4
TGTGCCAGCAGGGGACAGGCCAATCAGCCCCAGCATTTT
CASRGQANQPQHF
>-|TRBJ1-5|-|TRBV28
TGTGCCAGCAGCCTCCCGTTATTCGAGCCCCAGCATTTT
CASSLPLFEPQHF
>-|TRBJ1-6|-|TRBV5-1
TGCGCCAGCAGCTCCGAGGGTAGGGGACGATCTAATTCACCCCTCCACTTT
CASSSEGRGRSNSPLHF
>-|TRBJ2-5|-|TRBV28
TGTGCCAGCAGTCCTCGGGGGGAGACCCAGTACTTC
CASSPRGETQYF
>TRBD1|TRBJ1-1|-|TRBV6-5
TGTGCCAGCAGCCGCCGACAGGGGTCGGGCGCTGAAGCTTTCTTT
CASSRRQGSGAEAFF
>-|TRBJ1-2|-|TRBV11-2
TGTGCCAGCAGCTTAGGGACAGACCCCAAATGGGGCTACACCTTC
CASSLGTDPKWGYTF
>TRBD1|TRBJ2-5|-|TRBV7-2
TGTGCCAGCAGCCCGGACAGGGTGGAAGAGACCCAGTACTTC
CASSPDRVEETQYF
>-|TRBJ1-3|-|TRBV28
TGTGCCAGCAGTTCCCCAGGCGGGGGTACTGGAAACACCATATATTTT
CASSSPGGGTGNTIYF
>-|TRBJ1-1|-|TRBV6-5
TGTGCCAGCACCCGAAGGGAAGTGGCGAACACTGAAGCTTTCTTT
CASTRREVANTEAFF
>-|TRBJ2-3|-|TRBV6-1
TGTGCCAGCAGTGAATCCCAATTCCCAGATACGCAGTATTTT
CASSESQFPDTQYF
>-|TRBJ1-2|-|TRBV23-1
TGCGCCAGCAGTCAATATGGGTCCCCCTATGGCTACACCTTC
CASSQYGSPYGYTF
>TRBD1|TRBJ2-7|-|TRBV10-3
TGTGCCATCAGCACTACAGGGGTGAGCTCCTACGAGCAGTACTTC
CAISTTGVSSYEQYF
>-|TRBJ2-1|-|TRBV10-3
TGTGCCATCAGGGCTAGGACTCCTATCGGTGAGCAGTTCTTC
CAIRARTPIGEQFF
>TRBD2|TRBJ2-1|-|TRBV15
TGTGCCACCAGCAGACCCCCGACTAGCGGGGGGGGTAATGAGCAGTTCTTC
CATSRPPTSGGGNEQFF
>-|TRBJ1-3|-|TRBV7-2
TGTGCCAGCAGCTTAGTACTGGCAGGCTCTGGAAACACCATATATTTT
CASSLVLAGSGNTIYF
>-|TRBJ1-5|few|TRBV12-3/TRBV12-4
TGTGCCAGCAGTGACTCGGGGCCCCAGCATTTT
CASSDSGPQHF
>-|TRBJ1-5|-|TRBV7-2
TGTGCCAGCAGGCTGGAGGCGTTTAGCAATCAGCCCCAGCATTTT
CASRLEAFSNQPQHF
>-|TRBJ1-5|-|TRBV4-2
TGTGCCAGCAGCCAAGAGCCGGGGTTAAGCAATCAGCCCCAGCATTTT
CASSQEPGLSNQPQHF
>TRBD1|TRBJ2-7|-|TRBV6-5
TGTGCCAGCAAGGGGGCCCCGACCCTCGAGCAGTACTTC
CASKGAPTLEQYF
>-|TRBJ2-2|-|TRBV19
TGTGCCAGTAGTGGAGGGACAGTGAACACCGGGGAGCTGTTTTTT
CASSGGTVNTGELFF
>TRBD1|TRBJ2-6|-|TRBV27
TGTGCCAGCAGTTTGAGTGTAGGGACAGGGCTTTCTGGGGCCAACGTCCTGACTTTC
CASSLSVGTGLSGANVLTF
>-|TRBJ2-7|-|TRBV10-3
TGTGCCATCAAACAGGGAGGTCTGAACGAGCAGTACTTC
CAIKQGGLNEQYF
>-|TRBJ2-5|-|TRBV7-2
TGTGCCAGCAAAGATCCGCGCGAGACCCAGTACTTC
CASKDPRETQYF